A single sample gave rise to the 14 T cell receptor beta chains below, sequenced in a study of metastatic and nonmetastatic thyroid tumors. Thyroid surgery was preceded by no treatment in any patient. Via MiXCR, TCRdb re-called the PCR reads. Among 89,000 or so clones listed, 8% to 9.5% were seen once. Sequencing was done on a sample of blood. All receptors come from a female donor with papillary thyroid cancer or a benign thyroid nodule (not recorded which). Some clones in this sample may be carry-over from other donors' samples.

At least ten counts were recorded for this clone. The chain links TRBV11-3 to TRBJ2-3; 8 bases map to TRBD2. V lost 1 base to trimming and J lost 4 bases; unmatched junction nucleotides: 10. CDR3 length: 17 amino acids. Germline V CDR1 and CDR2: SGHNT, YENEEA. Written as DNA, the CDR3 is TGTGCCAGCAGCTTAGGAGGTCGGGGGGGCGCAGCAGATACGCAGTATTTT. Translation gives CASSLGGRGGAADTQYF.

This chain links TRBV20-1 with TRBJ2-3; 8 bases map to TRBD2. Germline CDR1 and CDR2: DFQATT and SNEGSKA (reference sequence). This CDR3 has 14 amino acids. The trim removed 6 bases at V and 2 bases at J, leaving 7 bases unmatched. The CDR3 DNA follows: TGCAGTGCCCATCGGGGGGGAGACACAGATACGCAGTATTTT. Its protein product is CSAHRGGDTDTQYF.

This chain joins TRBV18 and TRBJ2-3, with D tentatively TRBD2 (7 bases). The CDR3 sequence is 20 residues long. V gave up 2 bases and J gave up 2 bases, with 26 bases separating them. The germline V gene encodes CDR1 KGHSH and CDR2 LQKENI. The CDR3 coding sequence is TGTGCCAGCTCACCAAAAGAACTACGGCGGGGGCTACTCATCACAGATACGCAGTATTTT. This sequence encodes CASSPKELRRGLLITDTQYF.

Note on this clone: Different DNA sequences within this sample yield the same CDR3. The V gene is TRBV18, the J gene TRBJ1-6; D perhaps matches TRBD1 (6 bases). The germline V gene encodes CDR1 KGHSH and CDR2 LQKENI. The V end lost 2 bases, the J end lost 6 bases, and 14 bases lay between the germline ends. The CDR3 has 16 residues. This CDR3 is CASSPGKLGGNSPLHF. The DNA of the CDR3 is TGTGCCAGCTCACCAGGCAAACTAGGGGGTAATTCACCCCTCCACTTT.

The sample holds many counts of this clone. Distinct nucleotide sequences in the sample also encode this CDR3. The chain employs TRBV5-1 and TRBJ2-5, with D possibly matching TRBD2 (6 bases). Per germline, CDR1 SGHRS and CDR2 YFSETQ. The V and J ends lost 4 bases and 1 base respectively, with 8 bases between them. This CDR3 contains 13 residues. The CDR3 sequence: CASSLGGQETQYF. CDR3 sequence (DNA): TGCGCCAGCAGCCTGGGGGGCCAAGAGACCCAGTACTTC.

This rearrangement joins TRBV5-1 to TRBJ2-3; no clear D. The CDR3 runs 15 residues. Germline CDR1 reads SGHRS; CDR2 reads YFSETQ. V lost 2 bases and J lost 2, with 12 bases in between. CDR3 amino acids: CASSLGPVSTDTQYF. For the CDR3, the DNA is TGCGCCAGCAGCTTAGGGCCAGTATCCACAGATACGCAGTATTTT.

There are many counts of this clone. This chain connects TRBV6-1 to TRBJ2-7, with 10 bases identical to TRBD1. The CDR3 extends over 14 amino acids. Germline values: CDR1 MNHNS, CDR2 SASEGT. Trimming cost V 7 bases and J 2 bases; bases outside gene matches: 5. In DNA form, the CDR3 reads TGTGCCAGCAACCCAGGACAGGGGGCCTACGAGCAGTACTTC. Translating it yields CASNPGQGAYEQYF.

This clone appeared a few times. The CDR3 is CASSLGRGKSYEQYF. DNA of the CDR3: TGTGCCAGCAGCTTGGGTCGGGGGAAGTCCTACGAGCAGTACTTC. The rearrangement uses TRBV7-9 and TRBJ2-7; TRBD2 is a possible D gene (6 bases). V lost 3 bases and J 1 base, leaving 13 bases between the germline ends. Germline V gives CDR1 SEHNR, CDR2 FQNEAQ (reference sequence). The CDR3 is 15 amino acids.

This clone was recorded many times. The chain recombines TRBV10-3 with TRBJ2-1; 8 bases map to TRBD2. With V trimmed by 1 base and J by 7 bases, 6 bases remained unmatched. This CDR3 has 15 residues. Germline V gene lookup returns CDR1 ENHRY and CDR2 SYGVKD. The CDR3 protein is CAISELVAGLNEQFF. The CDR3 DNA sequence: TGTGCCATCAGTGAGTTGGTAGCGGGGTTGAATGAGCAGTTCTTC.

This clone was found many times. The same CDR3 also results from other DNA sequences found in this sample. The V gene is TRBV5-1, the J gene TRBJ2-2; D is uncertain. The CDR3 is made up of 15 amino acids. CDR1 and CDR2 from the germline V gene are SGHRS and YFSETQ. V was shortened by 1 base and J by 1 base, with 8 bases between the two germline ends. The CDR3 nucleotides read TGCGCCAGCAGCTTGAGGGATAAGAACACCGGGGAGCTGTTTTTT. Translating it yields CASSLRDKNTGELFF.

In its sample, this clone was seen many times. This chain joins TRBV20-1 and TRBJ1-4; D is unresolved. From germline, CDR1 is DFQATT and CDR2 SNEGSKA (reference sequence). The V gene lost 6 bases and the J gene lost 4 bases, with 12 bases spanning the gap. The CDR3 runs 13 residues. CDR3 loop: CSALAPNNEKLFF. The CDR3 DNA reads as TGCAGTGCCTTGGCCCCCAATAATGAAAAACTGTTTTTT.

This clone was found a few times. CDR3 protein: CATSRTGGGYEQYF. The CDR3 nucleotides are TGTGCCACCAGCAGGACAGGGGGCGGCTACGAGCAGTACTTC. This chain connects TRBV15 to TRBJ2-7; TRBD1 aligns across 10 bases. Germline CDR1 LNHNV, CDR2 YYDKDF (reference sequence). The CDR3 loop spans 14 amino acids. V lost 3 bases, J lost 3 bases, and 2 bases stayed unmatched.

About this clone: Being one base from a much bigger clone, this may be a read error. V is TRBV5-6 and J is TRBJ2-1; 8 bases are shared with TRBD2. The CDR3 runs 15 residues. Germline V CDR1 and CDR2: SGHDT, YYEEEE. The CDR3 region has the DNA TGTGCCAGCAGCCCCCGGGGGGGGCTAGCCAATGAGCAGTCCTTC. Protein product: CASSPRGGLANEQSF.

This clone was observed at least ten times. Other DNA sequences in this sample translate to the same CDR3. This chain joins TRBV19 and TRBJ1-1; no definite D call. There are 13 residues in the CDR3. Germline lookup yields CDR1 LNHDA and CDR2 SQIVND (reference sequence). The V and J ends lost 0 bases and 3 bases respectively, with 5 bases between them. CDR3 nucleotides: TGTGCCAGTAGTATAGACGGCGACACTGAAGCTTTCTTT. This gives the protein CASSIDGDTEAFF.